The 24 T cell receptor beta chains listed next were all sequenced from one sample in a study of identifying expanded T cells in peripheral blood. Data came from immunoSEQ multiplex PCR; TCRdb stores just in-frame clones and leaves some out. Of 70,000 or so clones in the sample, roughly nine tenths were seen once. The specimen was blood. The source is a person aged 18-69 years in good health.

This chain uses TRBV28 with TRBJ1-5; the D is unclear. Trimming pared 6 bases from V and 3 bases from J, leaving 6 bases between. CDR3 length: 12 residues. Germline CDR1 MDHEN, CDR2 SYDVKM. CDR3 DNA: TGTGCCAGCAGGATAAACAATCAGCCCCAGCATTTT. This encodes CASRINNQPQHF.

This chain connects TRBV6-5 to TRBJ1-3, with a weak D call TRBD1 (5 bases). The CDR3 is made up of 14 amino acids. The V and J ends lost 6 bases and 0 bases respectively, with 9 bases between them. Germline-derived CDR1 and CDR2 are MNHEY and SVGAGI. CDR3 coding DNA: TGTGCCAGCAGGGGGACCAGCTCTGGAAACACCATATATTTT. Protein product: CASRGTSSGNTIYF.

This rearrangement joins TRBV7-2 to TRBJ2-2; D is unclear. Germline assignment: CDR1 SGHTA and CDR2 FQGNSA. Trimming left V 1 base short and J 8 bases short, with 8 bases between. The CDR3 is 13 amino acids. The CDR3 DNA reads TGTGCCAGCAGCTTAGTTCAGCTTGGGGAGCTGTTTTTT. Its translation: CASSLVQLGELFF.

V usage is TRBV9 and J usage is TRBJ2-5, with 12 bases matching TRBD2. V lost 4 bases, J lost 0 bases, and 4 bases stayed unmatched. The germline CDR1 and CDR2 sequences are SGDLS and YYNGEE. This CDR3 comprises 16 residues. The CDR3 sequence is CASSPRTSGDQETQYF. The CDR3 DNA sequence: TGTGCCAGCAGCCCCCGGACTAGCGGGGACCAAGAGACCCAGTACTTC.

V and J are TRBV5-1 and TRBJ1-1; D is ambiguous. Germline V lookup: CDR1 SGHRS, CDR2 YFSETQ. CDR3 length: 16 amino acids. Trimming pared 4 bases from V and 4 bases from J, leaving 20 bases between. The CDR3 nucleotides read TGCGCCAGCAGCCCGAGCCCCCCCTCCAAATTCACTGAAGCTTTCTTT. It specifies CASSPSPPSKFTEAFF.

The chain employs TRBV18 and TRBJ2-1; D not certain. Trimming pared 2 bases from V and 5 bases from J, leaving 4 bases between. Germline V gives CDR1 KGHSH, CDR2 LQKENI. This CDR3 spans 12 amino acids. The CDR3 DNA follows: TGTGCCAGCTCACCAGTTAACAATGAGCAGTTCTTC. Protein sequence: CASSPVNNEQFF. The variable domain in full, completed from reference TRBV18 and TRBJ2-1, reads NAGVMQNPRHLVRRRGQEARLRCSPMKGHSHVYWYRQLPEEGLKFMVYLQKENIIDESGMPKERFSAEFPKEGPSILRIQQVVRGDSAAYFCASSPVNNEQFFGPGTRLTVL.

The J gene is TRBJ2-7, the V gene TRBV18; the D call may be TRBD1 or TRBD2 (6 bases each). The CDR3 totals 16 residues. Germline assignment: CDR1 KGHSH and CDR2 LQKENI. V was cut by 2 bases and J by 1 base, with 15 bases left in between. Here the CDR3 reads CASSPMGGTLSYEQYF. The CDR3, as DNA: TGTGCCAGCTCACCAATGGGGGGCACCCTATCCTACGAGCAGTACTTC.

The V call is TRBV5-3, the J call TRBJ1-2, with D perhaps TRBD1 (6 bases). TRBV5-3 is an open reading frame whose function is uncertain. CDR3 length: 12 amino acids. Trimming removed 1 base at V and 8 bases at J, with 9 bases between. The CDR3 DNA reads TGTGCCAGAAGCTTGTCAGGGGAGGGCTACACCTTC. It codes for CARSLSGEGYTF.

The chain couples TRBV19 to TRBJ1-2; possibly TRBD1 for D (6 bases). Trimming stripped 8 bases from V and 4 bases from J, with 11 bases between. The CDR3 has 12 residues. Germline lookup yields CDR1 LNHDA and CDR2 SQIVND (reference sequence). The CDR3 DNA reads as TGTGCCAGTTCAGGGGAGTCCTATGGCTACACCTTC. This gives the protein CASSGESYGYTF.

The rearrangement joins TRBV5-4 to TRBJ1-1; 7 nucleotides agree with TRBD1. The CDR3 contains 16 residues. Per germline, CDR1 SGHNT and CDR2 YYREEE (reference sequence). J was trimmed by 0 bases and V by 1 base; bases with no gene match: 6. For the CDR3, the DNA is TGTGCCAGCAGCTTGATGACAGGGCCCTTGAACACTGAAGCTTTCTTT. Translated: CASSLMTGPLNTEAFF. Based on the CDR3 plus reference TRBV5-4 and TRBJ1-1, the full variable domain is ETGVTQSPTHLIKTRGQQVTLRCSSQSGHNTVSWYQQALGQGPQFIFQYYREEENGRGNFPPRFSGLQFPNYSSELNVNALELDDSALYLCASSLMTGPLNTEAFFGQGTRLTVV.

This sequence joins TRBV10-1 and TRBJ2-7; no firm D call. Germline CDR1 is WNHNN and CDR2 is SYGVQD (reference sequence). V lost 0 bases, J lost 6 bases, and 9 bases lay in between. The CDR3 spans 13 residues. The CDR3 reads CASSESRPSEQYF. The CDR3 region has the DNA TGCGCCAGCAGTGAGTCGAGGCCATCCGAGCAGTACTTC.

The V and J genes are TRBV4-1 and TRBJ2-3; D remains unclear. CDR1 is MGHRA, CDR2 YSYEKL, per germline. V lost 0 bases, J lost 5 bases, and 3 bases lay in between. The CDR3 contains 12 residues. CDR3 nucleotides: TGCGCCAGCAGCCAAGATGGAGATACGCAGTATTTT. Translating it yields CASSQDGDTQYF.

V and J are TRBV2 and TRBJ2-5; D possibly corresponds to TRBD1 (8 bases). The CDR3 spans 17 residues. Trimming took 6 bases from V and 4 from J, leaving 24 bases between them. Germline CDR1 is SNHLY and CDR2 is FYNNEI. CDR3 nucleotide sequence: TGTGCCAGCAGGGGGGGGACCCGAGCGGGACAGGCAGAGACCCAGTACTTC. Its translation is CASRGGTRAGQAETQYF. The full variable domain, with the rest looked up from reference TRBV2 and TRBJ2-5, is EPEVTQTPSHQVTQMGQEVILRCVPISNHLYFYWYRQILGQKVEFLVSFYNNEISEKSEIFDDQFSVERPDGSNFTLKIRSTKLEDSAMYFCASRGGTRAGQAETQYFGPGTRLLVL.

The chain couples TRBV19 to TRBJ1-3; D uncertain. V lost 3 bases to trimming and J lost 0 bases, with 9 bases between them. This CDR3 region has 15 residues. Germline V lookup: CDR1 LNHDA, CDR2 SQIVND (reference sequence). CDR3 coding DNA: TGTGCCAGTAGTATGTCGGCCAGCTCTGGAAACACCATATATTTT. Protein sequence: CASSMSASSGNTIYF.

The rearrangement links TRBV19 to TRBJ1-1, with 7 bases identical to TRBD1. J lost 4 bases, V lost 3 bases, and 5 bases had no gene match. The CDR3 totals 14 residues. CDR1 is LNHDA and CDR2 is SQIVND in the germline V gene (reference sequence). CDR3 nucleotides: TGTGCCAGTAGTATGTGGCGACAGGGCACTGAAGCTTTCTTT. This codes for CASSMWRQGTEAFF.

This clone was seen only once. The rearrangement links TRBV11-2 to TRBJ2-3; no clear D. Trimming cost V 3 bases and J 2 bases, with 12 bases left between them. The CDR3 spans 15 residues. From germline, CDR1 is SGHAT and CDR2 FQNNGV. CDR3 residues: CASSFNRVPTDTQYF. The CDR3 bases are TGTGCCAGCAGCTTTAATCGCGTCCCCACAGATACGCAGTATTTT. Combining the CDR3 with reference TRBV11-2 and TRBJ2-3 gives the whole variable domain EAGVAQSPRYKIIEKRQSVAFWCNPISGHATLYWYQQILGQGPKLLIQFQNNGVVDDSQLPKDRFSAERLKGVDSTLKIQPAKLEDSAVYLCASSFNRVPTDTQYFGPGTRLTVL.

This sequence joins TRBV5-4 and TRBJ2-3; 11 bases are shared with TRBD2. V was pared by 4 bases and J by 5 bases, with 18 bases of the junction left unmatched. The CDR3 covers 19 residues. The V gene's germline CDR1 is SGHNT and CDR2 YYREEE (reference sequence). The DNA for the CDR3 is TGTGCCAGCAGCATGACCGGGACTAGCGGCCTAAAGAGGGGAGATACGCAGTATTTT. Protein product: CASSMTGTSGLKRGDTQYF. Full variable domain (remainder filled in from reference TRBV5-4 and TRBJ2-3): ETGVTQSPTHLIKTRGQQVTLRCSSQSGHNTVSWYQQALGQGPQFIFQYYREEENGRGNFPPRFSGLQFPNYSSELNVNALELDDSALYLCASSMTGTSGLKRGDTQYFGPGTRLTVL.

This chain connects TRBV9 to TRBJ2-7, with 13 bases fitting TRBD2. CDR3 length equals 16 residues. Germline V gene sequence: CDR1 SGDLS, CDR2 YYNGEE. V lost 0 bases and J lost 0; bases outside the gene matches: 0. CDR3 protein: CASSVGTSGSSYEQYF. CDR3 DNA sequence: TGTGCCAGCAGCGTAGGGACTAGCGGGAGCTCCTACGAGCAGTACTTC.

The chain employs TRBV7-3 and TRBJ2-2; TRBD1 matches 9 bases. The CDR3 contains 15 residues. Losses at the gene ends were 6 bases for V and 5 bases for J; bases not matched to a gene: 7. Per the germline V gene, CDR1 is SGHTA and CDR2 is FQGTGA. The CDR3 loop reads CASSAGTGTTGELFF. CDR3 coding DNA: TGTGCCAGCAGTGCCGGGACAGGGACTACCGGGGAGCTGTTTTTT.

This chain links TRBV5-1 with TRBJ1-3; 8 bases map to TRBD1. The CDR3 has 15 residues. Germline CDR1 SGHRS, CDR2 YFSETQ. J gave up 4 bases and V 5 bases, and 8 bases lay outside the gene matches. The CDR3 DNA reads as TGCGCCAGCAGGACGGGACAGGTCCCAGGAAACACCATATATTTT. It specifies CASRTGQVPGNTIYF. The whole variable domain, filled in from reference TRBV5-1 and TRBJ1-3, reads KAGVTQTPRYLIKTRGQQVTLSCSPISGHRSVSWYQQTPGQGLQFLFEYFSETQRNKGNFPGRFSGRQFSNSRSEMNVSTLELGDSALYLCASRTGQVPGNTIYFGEGSWLTVV.

V is TRBV2 and J is TRBJ2-5; TRBD1 agrees at 11 bases. The tail of the sequence fits TRBJ2-7 better, so the J call may be wrong. This CDR3 has 15 amino acids. Germline CDR1 is SNHLY and CDR2 is FYNNEI. This CDR3 is CASRIGGQGAYEQYF. CDR3 DNA: TGTGCCAGCAGAATTGGAGGACAGGGGGCGTACGAGCAGTACTTC.

The chain employs TRBV15 and TRBJ2-7; D perhaps matches TRBD1 (6 bases). CDR3 length equals 15 residues. The germline V and J ends were trimmed by 5 bases and 1 base, with 15 bases remaining between them. Germline V lookup: CDR1 LNHNV, CDR2 YYDKDF (reference sequence). The CDR3 region has the DNA TGTGCCACCAGCGGCCTCCGGGACAAATCCTACGAGCAGTACTTC. This encodes CATSGLRDKSYEQYF.

The rearrangement joins TRBV5-4 to TRBJ2-4; D call uncertain. The CDR3 extends over 14 amino acids. V was cut by 3 bases and J by 4 bases, with 11 bases left in between. Germline loops: CDR1 SGHNT, CDR2 YYREEE (reference sequence). CDR3 region: CASSSPLTKNIQYF. The DNA for the CDR3 is TGTGCCAGCAGCTCCCCCCTGACTAAAAACATTCAGTACTTC.

This sequence joins TRBV6-5 and TRBJ2-7; no reliable D call. There are 12 residues in the CDR3. CDR1 and CDR2 from the germline V gene are MNHEY and SVGAGI. The germline V and J ends were trimmed by 4 bases and 3 bases, with 7 bases remaining between them. As DNA, the CDR3 is TGTGCCAGCAGTTCCTCCTTCTACGAGCAGTACTTC. Its translation is CASSSSFYEQYF.